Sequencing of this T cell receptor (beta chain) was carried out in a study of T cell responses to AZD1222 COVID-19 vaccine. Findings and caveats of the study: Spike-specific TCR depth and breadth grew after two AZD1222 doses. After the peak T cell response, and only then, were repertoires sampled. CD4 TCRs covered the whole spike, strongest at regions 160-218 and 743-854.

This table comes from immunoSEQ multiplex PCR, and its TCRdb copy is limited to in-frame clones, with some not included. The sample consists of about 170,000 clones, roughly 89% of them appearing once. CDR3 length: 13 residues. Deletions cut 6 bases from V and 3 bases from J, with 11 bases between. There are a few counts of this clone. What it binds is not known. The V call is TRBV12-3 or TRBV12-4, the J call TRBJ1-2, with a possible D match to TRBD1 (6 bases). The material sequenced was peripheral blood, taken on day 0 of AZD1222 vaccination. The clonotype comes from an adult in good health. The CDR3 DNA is TGTGCCAGCAGATGGGGGGGCGACTATGGCTACACCTTC. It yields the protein CASRWGGDYGYTF.